The rows below give T cell receptor beta chains drawn from one sample of a study of neurological immune-mediated disorders. TCRdb reprocessed the 5' RACE reads with MiXCR, giving one entry per CDR3 protein. The table records approximately 89,000 distinct CDR3 sequences, less than 15% of them present only once. The sequenced sample was PBMCs. The receptors originated from a female donor with HTLV-1-associated myelopathy (HAM/TSP). Each CDR3 is given with its conserved first and last residue. D genes are given only for firm matches. Some rows mark clone size as missing; the rest say once, few, many or name a class of expanded clone.

j_gene | abundance | v_gene | d_gene | CDR3aa | CDR3nt
TRBJ1-2 | many | TRBV5-1 | . | CASSLEKGGYGYTF | TGCGCCAGCAGCTTGGAGAAGGGAGGCTATGGCTACACCTTC
TRBJ2-1 | many | TRBV20-1 | TRBD2 | CSARSSAGGTYNEQFF | TGCAGTGCTAGAAGCAGTGCGGGGGGTACCTACAATGAGCAGTTCTTC
TRBJ2-3 | many | TRBV27 | TRBD1 | CASSLRATGVGKASF | TGTGCCAGCAGCCTAAGGGCGACAGGGGTGGGGAAGGCCTCCTTT
TRBJ1-1 | many | TRBV5-6 | TRBD1 | CASSLAGQGVMEAFF | TGTGCCAGCAGCTTGGCCGGACAGGGGGTAATGGAAGCTTTCTTT
TRBJ1-5 | many | TRBV6-6 | . | CASRGDVNQPQHF | TGTGCCAGCCGGGGTGATGTAAATCAGCCCCAGCATTTT
TRBJ2-7 | many | TRBV6-1 | . | CASSEATYEQYF | TGTGCCAGCAGTGAAGCGACCTACGAGCAGTACTTC
TRBJ2-3 | many | TRBV5-1 | . | CASSLEGTPNTQYF | TGCGCCAGCAGCTTGGAAGGGACCCCAAATACGCAGTATTTT
TRBJ1-2 | many | TRBV7-6 | . | CASSPGRNYGYTF | TGTGCCAGCAGCCCCGGGAGGAACTATGGCTACACCTTC
TRBJ2-5 | many | TRBV3-1 | . | CASSQKVSGGETQYF | TGTGCCAGCAGCCAAAAGGTGTCCGGGGGAGAGACCCAGTACTTC
TRBJ2-3 | . | TRBV5-1 | TRBD1 | CASSSGPGTGDTDTQYF | TGCGCCAGCAGCTCAGGCCCCGGGACAGGGGACACAGATACGCAGTATTTT
TRBJ2-1 | many | TRBV12-3/TRBV12-4 | . | CASSFLNEQFF | TGTGCCAGCAGTTTTCTCAATGAGCAGTTCTTC
TRBJ2-2 | . | TRBV5-1 | TRBD2 | CASSLVLAGGQGELFF | TGCGCCAGCAGCTTGGTCCTAGCGGGGGGGCAAGGAGAGCTGTTTTTT
TRBJ2-1 | many | TRBV28 | . | CASSAGGDEQFF | TGTGCCAGCAGTGCCGGAGGGGATGAGCAGTTCTTC
TRBJ1-1 | many | TRBV20-1 | . | CSARRGADGNTEAFF | TGCAGTGCTAGGAGAGGGGCGGATGGGAACACTGAAGCTTTCTTT
TRBJ1-2 | many | TRBV20-1 | . | CSARQIAGYTF | TGCAGTGCTAGACAGATCGCTGGCTACACCTTC
TRBJ2-6 | many | TRBV21-1 | . | CASSGRLRSGANVLTF | TGTGCCAGCAGTGGACGACTTAGGTCTGGGGCCAACGTCCTGACTTTC
TRBJ2-3 | . | TRBV4-2 | . | CASSQGDLTDTQYF | TGTGCCAGCAGCCAAGGGGACCTCACAGATACGCAGTATTTT
TRBJ2-5 | many | TRBV7-2 | TRBD2 | CASSTQRGEGWGETQYF | TGTGCCAGCAGCACCCAGCGGGGGGAGGGGTGGGGAGAGACCCAGTACTTC
TRBJ2-7 | . | TRBV5-4 | TRBD1 | CASSKGQVPYEQYF | TGTGCCAGCAGCAAAGGACAGGTGCCCTACGAGCAGTACTTC
TRBJ2-2 | few | TRBV5-5 | . | CASSPRQGLNTGELFF | TGTGCCAGCAGCCCCCGGCAGGGGCTGAACACCGGGGAGCTGTTTTTT
TRBJ2-7 | many | TRBV12-3/TRBV12-4 | TRBD1 | CASSFKTGESSYEQYF | TGTGCCAGCAGTTTCAAAACAGGGGAGAGCTCCTACGAGCAGTACTTC
TRBJ1-5 | many | TRBV5-1 | . | CASSLRGLTRDNQPQHF | TGCGCCAGCAGCCTGAGGGGACTGACGCGTGACAATCAGCCCCAGCATTTT
TRBJ2-7 | . | TRBV20-1 | . | CSASGDDYYEQYF | TGCAGTGCTAGTGGGGACGATTACTACGAGCAGTACTTC
TRBJ2-7 | . | TRBV7-9 | TRBD1 | CASSLDRGSYQQYF | TGTGCCAGCAGCTTAGACAGGGGATCCTACCAGCAGTACTTC
TRBJ2-2 | once | TRBV10-1 | . | CASSPDLGTGELFF | TGCGCCAGCAGTCCGGATTTGGGCACCGGGGAGCTGTTTTTT
TRBJ2-2 | many | TRBV6-2/TRBV6-3 | TRBD1 | CASSRYPYTGTGNGELFF | TGTGCCAGCAGTAGATACCCGTACACCGGGACAGGGAACGGGGAGCTGTTTTTT
TRBJ2-7 | many | TRBV3-1 | . | CASSQGPGFLYEQYF | TGTGCCAGCAGCCAAGGTCCAGGTTTCCTCTACGAGCAGTACTTC
TRBJ2-5 | many | TRBV18 | . | CASSVGSGEETQYF | TGTGCCAGCTCGGTCGGCAGCGGCGAGGAGACCCAGTACTTC
TRBJ2-1 | many | TRBV5-1 | . | CASSLVLSRQGFYNEQFF | TGCGCCAGCAGCTTGGTACTATCTCGGCAGGGGTTTTACAATGAGCAGTTCTTC
TRBJ1-4 | many | TRBV20-1 | TRBD1 | CSAAGTGGNEKLFF | TGCAGTGCTGCCGGGACAGGCGGAAATGAAAAACTGTTTTTT
TRBJ1-2 | many | TRBV3-1 | . | CASSQDLPIGPSKDGYGYTF | TGTGCCAGCAGCCAAGATCTCCCGATTGGTCCATCCAAAGATGGCTATGGCTACACCTTC
TRBJ2-1 | . | TRBV18 | . | CASSPQGFPNEQFF | TGTGCCAGCTCACCACAGGGTTTCCCTAATGAGCAGTTCTTC
TRBJ2-7 | . | TRBV5-1 | . | CASSTVGAPSYEQYF | TGCGCCAGCAGCACCGTGGGGGCCCCTTCCTACGAGCAGTACTTC
TRBJ2-1 | . | TRBV5-1 | TRBD1 | CASSLKGGGQGVNEQFF | TGCGCCAGCAGCTTAAAGGGGGGGGGACAGGGCGTCAATGAGCAGTTCTTC
TRBJ2-7 | many | TRBV7-2 | . | CASTRGHSYEQYF | TGTGCCAGCACCCGGGGACACAGCTACGAGCAGTACTTC
TRBJ2-1 | many | TRBV12-3/TRBV12-4 | TRBD1 | CASSPNPRDRGSSYNEQFF | TGTGCCAGCAGTCCGAACCCCCGGGACAGGGGCAGCTCCTACAATGAGCAGTTCTTC
TRBJ2-1 | many | TRBV12-3/TRBV12-4 | . | CASSFGYNEQFF | TGTGCCAGCAGTTTCGGGTACAATGAGCAGTTCTTC
TRBJ2-6 | many | TRBV5-1 | . | CASSAGLPGANVLTF | TGCGCCAGCAGCGCTGGACTTCCCGGGGCCAACGTCCTGACTTTC
TRBJ2-1 | . | TRBV5-1 | . | CASRVGTTARSYNEQFF | TGCGCCAGCAGGGTTGGGACCACGGCTCGCTCCTACAATGAGCAGTTCTTC
TRBJ2-7 | many | TRBV7-9 | TRBD2 | CASSPSTSGVYEQYF | TGTGCCAGCAGCCCGAGTACTAGCGGGGTCTACGAGCAGTACTTC
TRBJ2-7 | many | TRBV6-5 | TRBD1 | CASSLAGGIFYEQYF | TGTGCCAGCAGTTTGGCAGGGGGAATATTCTACGAGCAGTACTTC
TRBJ1-5 | many | TRBV21-1 | . | CASSKEGTGGGQPQHF | TGTGCCAGCAGCAAAGAGGGGACAGGGGGAGGTCAGCCCCAGCATTTT
TRBJ2-1 | many | TRBV5-6 | TRBD1 | CASSSDRGGPYNEQFF | TGTGCCAGCAGCTCGGACAGGGGGGGACCCTACAATGAGCAGTTCTTC
TRBJ2-4 | many | TRBV7-9 | . | CASSLAEGYIQYF | TGTGCCAGCAGCTTAGCTGAAGGATACATTCAGTACTTC
TRBJ2-4 | many | TRBV20-1 | TRBD2 | CSARDTLAGANIQYF | TGCAGTGCTAGAGATACCCTAGCGGGGGCAAACATTCAGTACTTC
TRBJ2-1 | many | TRBV5-1 | TRBD2 | CASTISGGAHNEQFF | TGCGCCAGCACCATTAGCGGGGGGGCTCACAATGAGCAGTTCTTC
TRBJ2-3 | many | TRBV7-9 | TRBD1 | CASSLPLDRDPDTQYF | TGTGCCAGCAGCTTACCCCTCGACAGGGACCCAGATACGCAGTATTTT
TRBJ2-5 | many | TRBV20-1 | . | CSALSDRQETQYF | TGCAGTGCTCTGTCGGACAGACAAGAGACCCAGTACTTC
TRBJ2-7 | many | TRBV7-9 | . | CASSLVGADYEQYF | TGTGCCAGCAGCTTGGTCGGGGCAGACTACGAGCAGTACTTC
TRBJ1-5 | many | TRBV20-1 | TRBD1 | CSATVGQVNQPQHF | TGCAGTGCTACCGTTGGACAGGTGAATCAGCCCCAGCATTTT
TRBJ2-1 | few | TRBV7-9 | . | CASSSSRGNNEQFF | TGTGCCAGCAGCTCCTCCCGGGGTAACAATGAGCAGTTCTTC
TRBJ2-7 | many | TRBV9 | . | CASSVNGGEQYF | TGTGCCAGCAGCGTGAACGGGGGCGAGCAGTACTTC
TRBJ1-1 | many | TRBV5-1 | . | CASSRERSTEAFF | TGCGCCAGCAGCCGAGAAAGGAGCACTGAAGCTTTCTTT
TRBJ1-5 | many | TRBV7-3 | . | CASSLHPSVGQPQHF | TGTGCCAGCAGCTTACACCCATCCGTTGGTCAGCCCCAGCATTTT
TRBJ1-4 | many | TRBV5-1 | . | CASSTADGGTNEKLFF | TGCGCCAGCAGCACGGCGGACGGGGGCACTAATGAAAAACTGTTTTTT
TRBJ2-7 | many | TRBV12-3/TRBV12-4 | . | CASSFGGVGEQYF | TGTGCCAGCAGTTTTGGGGGTGTCGGCGAGCAGTACTTC
TRBJ2-2 | many | TRBV5-1 | TRBD1 | CASSRTGGRTGELFF | TGCGCCAGCAGCCGGACAGGGGGTCGAACCGGGGAGCTGTTTTTT
TRBJ2-7 | many | TRBV4-2 | . | CASSQEGPPYEQYF | TGTGCCAGCAGCCAAGAAGGCCCCCCCTACGAGCAGTACTTC
TRBJ2-7 | many | TRBV28 | TRBD1 | CASSFVTGERYEQYF | TGTGCCAGCAGTTTCGTGACAGGGGAAAGGTACGAGCAGTACTTC
TRBJ1-2 | many | TRBV5-1 | . | CASSSSWGGYGYTF | TGCGCCAGCAGCTCGTCCTGGGGAGGCTATGGCTACACCTTC